The 7 T cell receptor beta chains below all came from one sample that was sequenced in a study of regulatory T cells in long-lasting Graves disease. Time point meaning: newly diagnosed GD, antithyroid drugs for less than 3 months. Generation of the TCR library employed RNA extracted from PBMCs. CDR3 regions were amplified by Arm-PCR using iRepertoire HTBI primers to build TCR beta libraries. TCRdb fed the multiplex PCR reads into MiXCR, producing one record per CDR3 protein. In the table there are 620,000 or so distinct CDR3 sequences, roughly 15% of which are singletons. These data were also filed under a second study, of T cells in Graves' hyperthyroidism and ophthalmopathy.

Source: peripheral blood mononuclear cells (PBMCs), taken at new diagnosis, from a patient treated with antithyroid drugs. These receptors came from a woman aged 30 to 39 with Graves disease.

This clonotype was counted between two and nine times. The germline gene is not matched at one end of the junction; a read error may be the cause. The chain is built from TRBV5-5 and TRBJ2-5; 9 bases line up with TRBD1. This CDR3 is built from 13 residues. Germline assignment: CDR1 SGHKS and CDR2 YYEKEE (reference sequence). CDR3 region: CASSEDPPGQGRF. CDR3 DNA sequence: TGTGCCAGCAGCGAAGATCCTCCTGGACAGGGGCGCTTC.

This clonotype has a handful of counts. The chain uses TRBV19 and TRBJ2-6; D is possibly TRBD1 (5 bases). Germline assignment: CDR1 LNHDA and CDR2 SQIVND (reference sequence). V lost 5 bases, J lost 0 bases, and 17 bases lay in between. This CDR3 is built from 18 residues. The CDR3 DNA is TGTGCCAGTAGTTCACCGACAGTAGCCAACTCTGGGGCCAACGTCCTGACTTTC. Its translation is CASSSPTVANSGANVLTF.

Many counts were recorded for this clonotype. The genes are TRBV6-1 and TRBJ1-1; 9 nucleotides line up with TRBD1. Germline-derived CDR1 and CDR2 are MNHNS and SASEGT. With V trimmed by 6 bases and J by 1 base, 3 bases remained unmatched. The CDR3 spans 14 residues. The CDR3 coding sequence is TGTGCCAGCAGGGGGACAGGGAGGAACACTGAAGCTTTCTTT. This encodes CASRGTGRNTEAFF.

This clonotype came up many times. The J gene is TRBJ2-7, the V gene TRBV12-3 or TRBV12-4, with D uncertain. The CDR3 sequence is 14 residues long. V was shortened by 2 bases and J by 3 bases, with 11 bases between the two germline ends. CDR3 bases: TGTGCCAGCAGTTTAAGACGCATTGGCTACGAGCAGTACTTC. Protein sequence: CASSLRRIGYEQYF.

The V and J genes are TRBV15 and TRBJ2-2, with D tentatively TRBD1 (5 bases). Germline CDR1 is LNHNV and CDR2 is YYDKDF (reference sequence). CDR3 size: 15 residues. The germline V and J ends were trimmed by 3 bases and 5 bases, with 13 bases remaining between them. The CDR3 nucleotides read TGTGCCACCAGCAGGAAGGGGATCTATACCGGGGAGCTGTTTTTT. It specifies CATSRKGIYTGELFF.

This clonotype showed up just a few times. CDR3 nucleotide sequence: TGTGCCAGCAGTGAGGCCGCGGACTCCTACGAGCAGTACTTC. Its protein product is CASSEAADSYEQYF. This chain links TRBV6-1 with TRBJ2-7; the D is unclear. The V end was cut by 3 bases, the J end by 0 bases, with 9 bases between. The V gene's germline CDR1 is MNHNS and CDR2 SASEGT. The CDR3 length is 14 residues.

This chain joins TRBV12-3 or TRBV12-4 and TRBJ2-2; 7 nucleotides match TRBD2. The CDR3 is made up of 15 amino acids. Trimming removed 6 bases from V and 2 bases from J; junction bases left unmatched: 6. Written as DNA, the CDR3 is TGTGCCAGCAGGATTCCTAGCGGCAACACCGGGGAGCTGTTTTTT. This codes for CASRIPSGNTGELFF.